Below are 28 T cell receptor beta chains sequenced from a single sample in a study of regulatory T cells in long-lasting Graves disease. Arm-PCR of CDR3 regions and iRepertoire HTBI primers were used to build TCR beta libraries. TCRdb analysed the multiplex PCR reads with MiXCR anew, one entry per CDR3 protein. Among 350,000 to 450,000 distinct CDR3 sequences, about 12% were seen once, and the ten largest hold under 20%. The sample's time point: newly diagnosed GD, antithyroid drugs for less than 3 months. RNA isolated from PBMCs was used to make the TCR library. The same specimen was also included in a second study, on T cells in Graves' hyperthyroidism and ophthalmopathy.

The sample in question was peripheral blood mononuclear cells (PBMCs), obtained at new diagnosis, from a patient treated with antithyroid drugs. The receptors stem from a woman between 18 and 29 years old with Graves disease.

This clonotype was picked up many times. The genes are TRBV28 and TRBJ1-2; TRBD1 aligns across 8 bases. The CDR3 is 14 residues long. The trim removed 6 bases at V and 3 bases at J, leaving 6 bases unmatched. From germline, CDR1 is MDHEN and CDR2 SYDVKM. The chain's CDR3 is CASSYRGSYYGYTF. Written as DNA, the CDR3 is TGTGCCAGCAGCTACAGGGGGTCCTACTATGGCTACACCTTC.

The chain recombines TRBV14 with TRBJ2-5; tentative D call: TRBD2 (5 bases). Trimming stripped 3 bases from V and 7 bases from J, with 15 bases between. The CDR3 extends over 14 amino acids. Germline V gives CDR1 SGHDN, CDR2 FVKESK. The DNA of the CDR3 is TGTGCCAGCAGCCAGCCCGGGCTCGCGGGGACCCAGTACTTC. Translated, it gives CASSQPGLAGTQYF. Filled out from reference TRBV14 and TRBJ2-5, the complete variable domain reads EAGVTQFPSHSVIEKGQTVTLRCDPISGHDNLYWYRRVMGKEIKFLLHFVKESKQDESGMPNNRFLAERTGGTYSTLKVQPAELEDSGVYFCASSQPGLAGTQYFGPGTRLLVL.

This clonotype was seen ten or more times. The chain uses TRBV28 and TRBJ2-7, with no clear D. Trimming cost V 7 bases and J 0 bases, with 19 bases left between them. Germline V CDR1 and CDR2: MDHEN, SYDVKM. This CDR3 spans 16 amino acids. CDR3 sequence (DNA): TGTGCCAGCACTCAGATCCGGGCTGGCTACTCCTACGAGCAGTACTTC. Its translation is CASTQIRAGYSYEQYF.

This rearrangement joins TRBV25-1 to TRBJ1-2; D ambiguous. There are 15 residues in the CDR3. In germline, CDR1 is MGHDK, CDR2 SYGVNS. V shed 3 bases and J shed 4 bases, with 15 bases lying between them. The CDR3 nucleotides read TGTGCCAGCAGTGATCATCGGGTGCCCCTCTATGGCTACACCTTC. It yields the protein CASSDHRVPLYGYTF.

J is TRBJ1-1 and V is TRBV10-3, with D hard to call. The V gene's germline CDR1 is ENHRY and CDR2 SYGVKD. V was trimmed by 6 bases and J by 8 bases, leaving 16 bases between them. The CDR3 runs 13 residues. The CDR3 sequence is CAIRQPNDKEAFF. The CDR3 DNA follows: TGTGCCATCAGACAGCCCAACGATAAGGAAGCTTTCTTT.

The sample holds many counts of this clonotype. The V call is TRBV3-1, the J call TRBJ1-3, with a weak D call TRBD1 (6 bases). The length of the CDR3 is 15 residues. Germline values: CDR1 LGHDT, CDR2 YNNKEL (reference sequence). V dropped 5 bases and J dropped 3 bases, with 14 bases sitting between them. CDR3 sequence: CASSFRGGHGNTIYF. The CDR3 DNA reads as TGTGCCAGCAGCTTCCGCGGGGGGCATGGAAACACCATATATTTT.

This clonotype was found many times. The chain carries TRBV9 and TRBJ1-2; maybe TRBD1 (5 bases). CDR1 SGDLS and CDR2 YYNGEE come from the germline V gene. The CDR3 contains 14 residues. With 4 bases removed from V and 4 bases from J, the gap between germline ends came to 14 bases. Written as DNA, the CDR3 is TGTGCCAGCAGCCAGGCAGGCAGGGCCTATGGCTACACCTTC. Translating gives CASSQAGRAYGYTF.

This clonotype was recorded many times. The rearrangement links TRBV7-3 to TRBJ2-1; tentative D call: TRBD1 (5 bases). The length of the CDR3 is 15 residues. V was pared by 5 bases and J by 1 base, with 12 bases between. Germline V gene sequence: CDR1 SGHTA, CDR2 FQGTGA. CDR3 sequence (DNA): TGTGCCAGCAGCCCCCAGGGATTGTCCTACAATGAGCAGTTCTTC. Translated, it gives CASSPQGLSYNEQFF.

This clonotype was detected a few times. This may come from a read error, since a much larger clone is one base off. The chain joins TRBV5-5 to TRBJ2-1; the D is unclear. Germline V gene lookup returns CDR1 SGHKS and CDR2 YYEKEE (reference sequence). This CDR3 is built from 16 residues. The CDR3 nucleotides read TGTGTCAGCAGCCCTCCTTCTGGGGTTATGGACAATGAGCAGTTCTTC. This encodes CVSSPPSGVMDNEQFF. Combining the CDR3 with reference TRBV5-5 and TRBJ2-1 gives the whole variable domain DAGVTQSPTHLIKTRGQQVTLRCSPISGHKSVSWYQQVLGQGPQFIFQYYEKEERGRGNFPDRFSARQFPNYSSELNVNALLLGDSALYLCVSSPPSGVMDNEQFFGPGTRLTVL.

Details on this clonotype: One base away lies a much larger clone, so this may be a sequencing read error. The rearrangement links TRBV12-5 to TRBJ2-7, with 9 bases matching TRBD2. Germline V lookup: CDR1 LGHNT, CDR2 FRNRAP. CDR3 length: 16 amino acids. The trim removed 5 bases at V and 7 bases at J, leaving 15 bases unmatched. Here the CDR3 DNA reads TGTGCTAGTGGTCAACGGTGGCGGGGGGGCATGGATGAGCAGTACTTC. Translating gives CASGQRWRGGMDEQYF.

The table lists this clonotype with many counts. The rearrangement uses TRBV6-1 and TRBJ1-5; 8 nucleotides line up with TRBD1. CDR1 and CDR2 (germline): MNHNS, SASEGT. The length of the CDR3 is 15 residues. V lost 2 bases to trimming and J lost 9 bases; unmatched junction nucleotides: 9. The CDR3 sequence is CASSESGTGLGPQHF. CDR3 in DNA: TGTGCCAGCAGTGAAAGTGGGACAGGACTTGGGCCCCAGCATTTT.

This clonotype has a count of ten or more. The chain combines TRBV2 with TRBJ2-1; D unclear. Trimming pared 3 bases from V and 4 bases from J, leaving 22 bases between. In germline, CDR1 is SNHLY, CDR2 FYNNEI. The CDR3 extends over 18 amino acids. In DNA form, the CDR3 reads TGTGCCAGCAGTGACGAGGAGCAGTCAGCCGACCCATACAATGAGCAGTTCTTC. Amino acid sequence: CASSDEEQSADPYNEQFF.

Only a few counts were recorded for this clonotype. The chain couples TRBV9 to TRBJ2-1; 7 nucleotides agree with TRBD2. Per the germline V gene, CDR1 is SGDLS and CDR2 is YYNGEE. This CDR3 spans 14 amino acids. Trimming at V came to 5 bases and at J to 6 bases, leaving 8 bases not matched to a gene. This CDR3 reads CASSLLTSSNEQFF. CDR3 nucleotide sequence: TGTGCCAGCAGTCTTCTGACTAGCTCCAATGAGCAGTTCTTC.

This clonotype has more than one count but fewer than ten. A read error may explain this, as a much larger clone is one base away. CDR3 loop: CASSKGQDEKLVF. The CDR3, as DNA: TGTGCCAGCAGCAAGGGACAGGATGAAAAACTGGTTTTT. The chain combines TRBV12-3 or TRBV12-4 with TRBJ1-4; 8 nucleotides match TRBD1. The CDR3 spans 13 residues.

This clonotype has ten or more counts. The CDR3 loop reads CASGNGGREEKLFF. The CDR3 DNA is TGTGCCAGTGGCAATGGGGGGCGCGAGGAAAAACTGTTTTTT. This chain uses TRBV15 with TRBJ1-4, with D possibly being TRBD1 (6 bases). Germline V CDR1 and CDR2: LNHNV, YYDKDF (reference sequence). V was pared by 10 bases and J by 8 bases, with 20 bases between. CDR3 size: 14 residues.

This clonotype was counted ten times or more. The chain employs TRBV2 and TRBJ2-3; either TRBD1 or TRBD2 may fit D (5 bases each). The CDR3 runs 18 residues. Trimming removed 5 bases from V and 1 base from J, with 22 bases in between. Germline V lookup: CDR1 SNHLY, CDR2 FYNNEI. The CDR3, as DNA: TGTGCCAGCAGTACCGCCTCACGAGGGGCATTGGGCACAGATACGCAGTATTTT. Its translation is CASSTASRGALGTDTQYF.

This clonotype has at least ten counts. The chain uses TRBV9 and TRBJ2-7; D is unresolved. Trimming left V 0 bases short and J 4 bases short, with 11 bases between. The germline gives CDR1 SGDLS, CDR2 YYNGEE. This CDR3 is built from 14 residues. CDR3 sequence (DNA): TGTGCCAGCAGCGTAGCGGCTAGAGCTTACGAGCAGTACTTC. It is translated as CASSVAARAYEQYF. Full variable domain (outside the CDR3, taken from reference TRBV9 and TRBJ2-7): DSGVTQTPKHLITATGQRVTLRCSPRSGDLSVYWYQQSLDQGLQFLIQYYNGEERAKGNILERFSAQQFPDLHSELNLSSLELGDSALYFCASSVAARAYEQYFGPGTRLTVT.

CDR3 in amino acids: CASSPGLAGVSSYNEQFF. Here the CDR3 DNA reads TGCGCCAGCAGCCCGGGACTAGCGGGCGTTAGCTCCTACAATGAGCAGTTCTTC. The V and J genes are TRBV5-1 and TRBJ2-1; 12 nucleotides agree with TRBD2. This CDR3 comprises 18 residues. The germline gives CDR1 SGHRS, CDR2 YFSETQ. V was pared by 4 bases and J by 0 bases, with 8 bases of the junction left unmatched.

This clonotype was counted many times. The V call is TRBV12-3 or TRBV12-4, the J call TRBJ2-3, with 8 bases fitting TRBD1. The CDR3 sequence is 15 residues long. V trimming: 6 bases; J trimming: 1 base; junction bases outside the gene matches: 6. CDR3 loop: CASSRRQGRTDTQYF. The CDR3 nucleotides read TGTGCCAGCAGCCGCAGACAGGGGCGCACAGATACGCAGTATTTT.

About this clonotype: With a much larger clone just one base away, this may be a read error. This chain links TRBV20-1 with TRBJ2-1; TRBD2 aligns across 9 bases. This CDR3 is built from 15 residues. The ends lost 6 bases at V and 3 bases at J; junction bases unmatched: 9. CDR1 DFQATT and CDR2 SNEGSKA come from the germline V gene (reference sequence). CDR3 sequence: CSAYIAGVDYNEQFF. Here the CDR3 DNA reads TGCAGTGCCTACATAGCGGGAGTCGACTACAATGAGCAGTTCTTC.

The chain carries TRBV5-1 and TRBJ2-5; D gene uncertain. The CDR3 length is 14 residues. Germline V gives CDR1 SGHRS, CDR2 YFSETQ. Trimming took off 4 bases at V and 0 bases at J, with 10 bases between the two ends. Here the CDR3 DNA reads TGCGCCAGCAGCCCTTCCCTGTACCAAGAGACCCAGTACTTC. This gives the protein CASSPSLYQETQYF.

The chain uses TRBV20-1 and TRBJ2-5; the D is unclear. Germline V CDR1 and CDR2: DFQATT, SNEGSKA (reference sequence). The V end was cut by 0 bases, the J end by 2 bases, with 4 bases between. CDR3 size: 12 residues. For the CDR3, the DNA is TGCAGTGCTAGAGAACAGCAAGAGACCCAGTACTTC. Residues: CSAREQQETQYF.

The rearrangement uses TRBV11-2 and TRBJ2-1; D call uncertain. Trimming took off 5 bases at V and 9 bases at J, with 11 bases between the two ends. CDR1 and CDR2 from the germline V gene are SGHAT and FQNNGV. The CDR3 sequence is 12 residues long. In nucleotides, the CDR3 is TGTGCCAGCAGCCTCGCCTGGGGTGAGCAGTTCTTC. Translating it yields CASSLAWGEQFF.

This clonotype came up a few times. The chain carries TRBV24-1 and TRBJ2-1, with D uncertain. Germline CDR1 is KGHDR and CDR2 is SFDVKD. The CDR3 contains 16 residues. The V end was cut by 4 bases, the J end by 2 bases, with 14 bases between. This chain's CDR3 is CATSDQTTGAYNEQFF. CDR3 DNA: TGTGCCACCAGTGACCAAACTACCGGAGCCTACAATGAGCAGTTCTTC.

This clonotype has at least ten counts. The rearrangement joins TRBV11-2 to TRBJ1-3, with TRBD1 as a possible D gene (5 bases). The CDR3 is made up of 13 amino acids. CDR1 is SGHAT and CDR2 is FQNNGV in the germline V gene. The V gene lost 3 bases and the J gene lost 8 bases, with 11 bases spanning the gap. Written as DNA, the CDR3 is TGTGCCAGCAGCTTGGGACGACTAGACACCATATATTTT. This codes for CASSLGRLDTIYF. The variable domain in full, completed from reference TRBV11-2 and TRBJ1-3, reads EAGVAQSPRYKIIEKRQSVAFWCNPISGHATLYWYQQILGQGPKLLIQFQNNGVVDDSQLPKDRFSAERLKGVDSTLKIQPAKLEDSAVYLCASSLGRLDTIYFGEGSWLTVV.

Many counts were recorded for this clonotype. The rearrangement uses TRBV2 and TRBJ2-7, with TRBD1 as a possible D gene (6 bases). The CDR3 is made up of 15 amino acids. V was trimmed by 7 bases and J by 2 bases, leaving 18 bases between them. Germline lookup yields CDR1 SNHLY and CDR2 FYNNEI. The CDR3 nucleotides read TGTGCCAGCAAAACAGGGACAACCCTCGCCTACGAGCAGTACTTC. This sequence encodes CASKTGTTLAYEQYF.

This clonotype was counted at least ten times. This sequence joins TRBV3-1 and TRBJ2-4; 8 bases are shared with TRBD2. The V gene's germline CDR1 is LGHDT and CDR2 YNNKEL (reference sequence). The CDR3 is 14 residues long. V trimming: 1 base; J trimming: 5 bases; junction bases outside the gene matches: 1. CDR3 residues: CASSQGTSQNIQYF. DNA for the CDR3: TGTGCCAGCAGCCAAGGGACTAGCCAAAACATTCAGTACTTC. Full variable domain (missing parts from reference TRBV3-1 and TRBJ2-4): DTAVSQTPKYLVTQMGNDKSIKCEQNLGHDTMYWYKQDSKKFLKIMFSYNNKELIINETVPNRFSPKSPDKAHLNLHINSLELGDSAVYFCASSQGTSQNIQYFGAGTRLSVL.

V usage is TRBV4-3 and J usage is TRBJ1-2; D perhaps matches TRBD1 (5 bases). This CDR3 contains 15 residues. Germline-derived CDR1 and CDR2 are LGHNA and YSLEER. With 0 bases removed from V and 5 bases from J, the gap between germline ends came to 13 bases. The CDR3 DNA is TGCGCCAGCAGCCAAGAAGGGGATTGGGGGTATGGCTACACCTTC. Translated, it gives CASSQEGDWGYGYTF.